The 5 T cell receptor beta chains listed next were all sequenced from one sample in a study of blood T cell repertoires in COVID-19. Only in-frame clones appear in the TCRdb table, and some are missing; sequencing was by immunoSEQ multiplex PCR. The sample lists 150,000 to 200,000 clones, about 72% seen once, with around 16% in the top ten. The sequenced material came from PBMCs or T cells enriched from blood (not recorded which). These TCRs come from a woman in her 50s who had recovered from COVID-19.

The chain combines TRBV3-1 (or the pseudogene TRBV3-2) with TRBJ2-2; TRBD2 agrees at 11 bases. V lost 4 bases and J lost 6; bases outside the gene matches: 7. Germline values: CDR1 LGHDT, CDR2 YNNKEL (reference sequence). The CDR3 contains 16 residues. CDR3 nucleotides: TGTGCCAGCAGCCTACTTACTAGCGGGAGACCCGGGGAGCTGTTTTTT. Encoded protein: CASSLLTSGRPGELFF.

CDR3 nucleotides: TGTGCCAGCAGCTCAGCTTCGGGTGAGCTGTTTTTT. Its translation is CASSSASGELFF. The rearrangement uses TRBV28 and TRBJ2-2; D is uncertain. Trimming took 6 bases from V and 11 from J, leaving 13 bases between them. In germline, CDR1 is MDHEN, CDR2 SYDVKM. The CDR3 contains 12 residues.

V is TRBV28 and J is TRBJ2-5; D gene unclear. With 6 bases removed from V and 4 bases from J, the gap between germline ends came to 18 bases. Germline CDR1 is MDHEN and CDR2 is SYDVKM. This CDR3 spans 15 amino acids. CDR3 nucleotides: TGTGCCAGCAGCGCGCCCGGGTCACGAGGAGAGACCCAGTACTTC. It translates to CASSAPGSRGETQYF.

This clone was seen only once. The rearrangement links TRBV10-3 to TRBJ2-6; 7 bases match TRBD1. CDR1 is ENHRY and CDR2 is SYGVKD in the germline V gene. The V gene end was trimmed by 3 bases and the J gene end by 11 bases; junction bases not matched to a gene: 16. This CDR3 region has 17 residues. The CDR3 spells CAISEGSGQSLQDVLTF. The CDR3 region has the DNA TGTGCCATCAGTGAAGGGTCGGGACAGAGTCTCCAGGACGTCCTGACTTTC.

CDR3 region: CASSTLHGTNYEQYF. CDR3 bases: TGTGCCAGCAGCACCCTCCACGGGACAAATTACGAGCAGTACTTC. This rearrangement joins TRBV6-5 to TRBJ2-7; a weak D match, TRBD1 (6 bases). CDR1 and CDR2 (germline): MNHEY, SVGAGI. The CDR3 runs 15 residues. Trimming took 6 bases from V and 4 from J, leaving 19 bases between them.